The rows below give T cell receptor beta chains drawn from one sample of a study of T cell changes during pregnancy in multiple sclerosis. The data were produced by immunoSEQ multiplex PCR, yet TCRdb's version contains in-frame clones alone and is incomplete. The data contain just over 60,000 clones, about 92% of them singletons. This sample comprised peripheral blood, obtained in the second trimester of pregnancy. The receptors were gathered from a female donor in good health, enrolled as a control in a pregnancy study. Each CDR3 is given with its conserved first and last residue. D genes are given only for firm matches. The listing skips clone size in some rows; elsewhere it reads once, few, many or a size class.

J | V | size | D | CDR3 | DNA
TRBJ2-7 | TRBV2 | once | . | CASRPPGLGYEQYF | TGTGCCAGCCGACCCCCGGGACTGGGATACGAGCAGTACTTC
TRBJ1-3 | TRBV15 | . | TRBD1 | CATSRDPLAGGRNTIYF | TGTGCCACCAGCAGAGATCCCTTAGCAGGGGGCAGAAACACCATATATTTT
TRBJ2-2 | TRBV30 | . | TRBD1 | CAWREPGQGLFF | TGTGCCTGGAGGGAACCGGGACAGGGGCTGTTTTTT
TRBJ1-2 | TRBV6-5 | . | TRBD1 | CASSYRTGANYGYTF | TGTGCCAGCAGTTACAGGACAGGGGCTAACTATGGCTACACCTTC
TRBJ2-7 | TRBV5-4 | . | TRBD1 | CASSVGTVPYEQYF | TGTGCCAGCAGCGTCGGGACAGTTCCCTACGAGCAGTACTTC
TRBJ2-7 | TRBV5-1 | . | . | CASSLQGSYEQYF | TGCGCCAGCAGCTTGCAGGGTTCCTACGAGCAGTACTTC
TRBJ1-1 | TRBV28 | . | TRBD1 | CASSEQIPGGPPEAFF | TGTGCCAGCAGTGAGCAAATTCCAGGGGGGCCCCCCGAAGCTTTCTTT
TRBJ1-2 | TRBV27 | . | TRBD1 | CASSLPRDSFNYGYTF | TGTGCCAGCAGTCTCCCCCGGGACAGCTTTAACTATGGCTACACCTTC
TRBJ1-5 | TRBV30 | . | TRBD1 | CAWRAGTGGANQPQHF | TGTGCCTGGAGGGCCGGGACAGGGGGAGCAAATCAGCCCCAGCATTTT
TRBJ1-3 | TRBV5-6 | . | TRBD1 | CASRRTGSGNTIYF | TGTGCCAGCAGGCGGACAGGGTCTGGAAACACCATATATTTT
TRBJ1-1 | TRBV6-1 | few | . | CASSWTSSDTEAFF | TGTGCCAGCAGCTGGACAAGTAGTGACACTGAAGCTTTCTTT
TRBJ1-5 | TRBV27 | . | TRBD1 | CASSFEQGLSNQPQHF | TGTGCCAGCAGTTTCGAACAGGGGCTAAGCAATCAGCCCCAGCATTTT
TRBJ2-7 | TRBV28 | . | . | CASSLLGDTLYEQYF | TGTGCCAGCAGTTTATTAGGGGACACCCTCTACGAGCAGTACTTC
TRBJ2-3 | TRBV6-1 | . | . | CASSGEAGDTQYF | TGTGCCAGCAGTGGGGAGGCCGGGGATACGCAGTATTTT
TRBJ2-7 | TRBV5-4 | . | TRBD2 | CASSPTSGSQYEQYF | TGTGCCAGCAGCCCCACTAGCGGGAGTCAGTACGAGCAGTACTTC
TRBJ1-1 | TRBV30 | . | . | CAWSMEPNTEAFF | TGTGCCTGGAGTATGGAGCCGAACACTGAAGCTTTCTTT
TRBJ1-2 | TRBV6-5 | . | . | CATRLDLANYGYTF | TGTGCCACCAGACTTGACCTAGCTAACTATGGCTACACCTTC
TRBJ2-3 | TRBV6-5 | once | TRBD2 | CASSYGGGADTQYF | TGTGCCAGCAGTTACGGGGGAGGGGCTGATACGCAGTATTTT
TRBJ2-5 | TRBV7-3 | . | TRBD2 | CASSPERGGLQETQYF | TGTGCCAGCAGCCCAGAGCGGGGGGGCCTACAAGAGACCCAGTACTTC
TRBJ2-3 | TRBV7-8 | . | . | CASSLDRVTDTQYF | TGTGCCAGCAGCTTAGACAGGGTAACAGATACGCAGTATTTT
TRBJ2-2 | TRBV9 | . | TRBD2 | CASSASGVWNTGELFF | TGTGCCAGCAGCGCCAGCGGGGTATGGAACACCGGGGAGCTGTTTTTT
TRBJ2-1 | TRBV5-1 | . | TRBD2 | CASSLASSGRNEQFF | TGCGCCAGCAGCTTGGCGTCTAGCGGGAGGAATGAGCAGTTCTTC
TRBJ1-3 | TRBV7-9 | . | . | CASSQQGNTIYF | TGTGCCAGCAGCCAACAGGGAAACACCATATATTTT
TRBJ2-1 | TRBV15 | . | . | CATSRGLAESYNEQFF | TGTGCCACCAGCAGAGGTCTAGCCGAGTCCTACAATGAGCAGTTCTTC
TRBJ1-2 | TRBV29-1 | . | TRBD1 | CSVGRDRFNKRGYTF | TGCAGCGTCGGGCGGGACAGGTTTAATAAACGGGGCTACACCTTC
TRBJ2-7 | TRBV18 | . | TRBD1 | CASSERDRVRYEQYF | TGTGCCAGCTCAGAACGGGACAGGGTCAGGTACGAGCAGTACTTC
TRBJ2-5 | TRBV7-2 | once | TRBD2 | CASSPTSGKETQYF | TGTGCCAGCAGCCCAACTAGCGGAAAAGAGACCCAGTACTTC
TRBJ1-1 | TRBV10-3 | . | . | CAISPVPNTEAFF | TGTGCCATCAGCCCGGTCCCGAACACTGAAGCTTTCTTT
TRBJ2-7 | TRBV4-3 | . | TRBD1 | CASSQRTGGFSYEQYF | TGCGCCAGCAGCCAGCGGACAGGGGGCTTTTCCTACGAGCAGTACTTC
TRBJ1-3 | TRBV5-6 | . | . | CASSLARLSSGNTIYF | TGTGCCAGCAGCTTGGCCAGGTTAAGCTCTGGAAACACCATATATTTT
TRBJ2-3 | TRBV4-1 | . | TRBD2 | CASSQGVAGALADTQYF | TGCGCCAGCAGCCAAGGAGTAGCGGGGGCGTTAGCAGATACGCAGTATTTT
TRBJ1-5 | TRBV7-2 | . | TRBD1 | CASSLRTGENQPQHF | TGTGCCAGCAGCTTACGGACAGGGGAGAATCAGCCCCAGCATTTT
TRBJ2-1 | TRBV11-2 | once | TRBD2 | CASSLALPSGGKQFF | TGTGCCAGCAGCTTAGCTTTGCCTAGCGGGGGGAAGCAGTTCTTC
TRBJ1-5 | TRBV18 | . | . | CASSPAENQPQHF | TGTGCCAGCTCACCAGCAGAAAATCAGCCCCAGCATTTT
TRBJ2-1 | TRBV11-3 | . | TRBD2 | CASSPPAGDNEQFF | TGTGCCAGCAGCCCACCCGCGGGGGACAATGAGCAGTTCTTC
TRBJ2-5 | TRBV2 | . | . | CASRALPSETQYF | TGTGCCAGCAGGGCCCTCCCGTCGGAGACCCAGTACTTC
TRBJ1-3 | TRBV5-5 | . | . | CASSSLANSGNTIYF | TGTGCCAGCAGCTCGCTGGCAAACTCTGGAAACACCATATATTTT
TRBJ2-3 | TRBV7-8 | . | TRBD2 | CSSGGADTQYF | TGTTCTAGCGGGGGAGCAGATACGCAGTATTTT
TRBJ2-2 | TRBV7-9 | few | . | CAQISRDSGSGELFF | TGTGCCCAAATTTCACGGGACAGCGGGTCCGGGGAGCTGTTTTTT
TRBJ1-4 | TRBV4-3 | . | . | CASSQEMGGAEKLFF | TGCGCCAGCAGCCAAGAAATGGGGGGGGCTGAAAAACTGTTTTTT
TRBJ1-3 | TRBV5-8 | . | . | CASSLRGPRNTIYF | TGTGCCAGCAGCCTCAGGGGACCCCGAAACACCATATATTTT
TRBJ1-1 | TRBV15 | . | . | CATSRGRARTGGTEAFF | TGTGCCACCAGCAGAGGCCGGGCCAGAACCGGAGGCACTGAAGCTTTCTTT
TRBJ1-1 | TRBV11-3 | once | TRBD1 | CASSFSPNDRVAF | TGTGCCAGCAGCTTCTCGCCGAATGACAGGGTGGCTTTT
TRBJ1-1 | TRBV5-1 | . | TRBD1 | CASSLMGQGVGDTEAFF | TGCGCCAGCAGCTTGATGGGACAGGGGGTCGGGGACACTGAAGCTTTCTTT
TRBJ2-5 | TRBV5-4 | . | . | CASSFSAETQYF | TGTGCCAGCAGCTTTAGCGCAGAGACCCAGTACTTC
TRBJ2-3 | TRBV29-1 | . | . | CSVEYVGGGNTQYF | TGCAGCGTTGAGTATGTGGGAGGGGGAAATACGCAGTATTTT
TRBJ1-6 | TRBV10-2 | . | . | CASSATGWGNSPLHF | TGCGCCAGCAGTGCCACAGGTTGGGGTAATTCACCCCTCCACTTT
TRBJ1-5 | TRBV28 | . | TRBD1 | CASRLTGGNQPQHF | TGTGCCAGCAGACTAACAGGGGGCAATCAGCCCCAGCATTTT
TRBJ2-2 | TRBV12-5 | . | TRBD2 | CASGLGLALNTGELFF | TGTGCTAGTGGTTTGGGACTAGCCCTGAACACCGGGGAGCTGTTTTTT
TRBJ2-5 | TRBV4-1 | . | . | CASSRKEGETQYF | TGCGCCAGTTCCCGCAAGGAGGGGGAGACCCAGTACTTC
TRBJ1-2 | TRBV13 | . | . | CASSYRDYGYTF | TGTGCCAGCAGCTACCGGGACTATGGCTACACCTTC
TRBJ2-7 | TRBV6-5 | . | . | CASSPGSSYEQYF | TGTGCCAGCAGTCCAGGAAGCTCCTACGAGCAGTACTTC